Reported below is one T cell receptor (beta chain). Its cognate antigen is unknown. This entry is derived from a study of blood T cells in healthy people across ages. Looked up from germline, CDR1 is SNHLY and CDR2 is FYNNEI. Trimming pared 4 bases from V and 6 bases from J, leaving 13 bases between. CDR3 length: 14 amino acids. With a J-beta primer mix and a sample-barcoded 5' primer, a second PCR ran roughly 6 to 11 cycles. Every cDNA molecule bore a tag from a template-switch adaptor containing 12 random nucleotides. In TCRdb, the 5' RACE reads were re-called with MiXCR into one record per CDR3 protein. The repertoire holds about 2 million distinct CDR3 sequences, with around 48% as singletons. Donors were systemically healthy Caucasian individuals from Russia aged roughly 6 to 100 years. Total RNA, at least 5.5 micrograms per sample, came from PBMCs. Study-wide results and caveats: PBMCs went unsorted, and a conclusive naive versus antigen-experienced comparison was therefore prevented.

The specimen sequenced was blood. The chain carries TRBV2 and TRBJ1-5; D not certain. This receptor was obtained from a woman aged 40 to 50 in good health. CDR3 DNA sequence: TGTGCCAGCAGTGTAGCACGCCAGAGTCAGCCCCAGCATTTT. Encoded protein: CASSVARQSQPQHF.